These T cell receptor beta chains were read from a single sample in a study of technical replicates of blood from a few donors. Sequenced by immunoSEQ multiplex PCR; TCRdb stores in-frame clones only, minus some. The sample holds about 79,000 clones, 90% to 95% seen once. The sequenced sample was T cells isolated from PBMCs. The receptors were gathered from a human donor in good health. The CDR3 runs from the conserved cysteine through the conserved F or W. A D gene is named only where the DNA matches it firmly. A clone size is listed for some rows: how often the clone was seen (once, few, many), or a class if it is expanded.

J | size | V | D | CDR3 | DNA
TRBJ2-1 | NA | TRBV2 | NA | CASSGWYNEQFF | TGTGCCAGCAGCGGGTGGTACAATGAGCAGTTCTTC
TRBJ1-2 | NA | TRBV5-4 | NA | CASSFGQIYFF | TGTGCCAGCAGCTTTGGACAGATCTACTTTTTC
TRBJ2-7 | NA | TRBV29-1 | NA | CSVEAKGVHAYEQYF | TGCAGCGTTGAAGCTAAGGGGGTCCACGCCTACGAGCAGTACTTC
TRBJ2-1 | NA | TRBV6-1 | TRBD2 | CASSENPGGSYNEQFF | TGTGCCAGCAGTGAGAACCCGGGAGGGTCCTACAATGAGCAGTTCTTC
TRBJ2-7 | NA | TRBV9 | TRBD2 | CASSAGLADLYEQYF | TGTGCCAGCAGCGCAGGACTAGCGGACCTCTACGAGCAGTACTTC
TRBJ2-2 | once | TRBV7-2 | TRBD2 | CASTEVGGREATGELFF | TGTGCCAGCACCGAAGTCGGCGGGAGGGAGGCAACCGGGGAGCTGTTTTTT
TRBJ2-5 | once | TRBV7-2 | TRBD2 | CASSFPGLAGQETQYF | TGTGCCAGCAGCTTCCCCGGACTAGCGGGGCAAGAGACCCAGTACTTC
TRBJ2-5 | once | TRBV27 | TRBD1 | CASSDRGETQYF | TGTGCCAGCAGCGACAGGGGAGAGACCCAGTACTTC
TRBJ1-1 | NA | TRBV5-4 | NA | CASSREGDPNTEAFF | TGTGCCAGCAGTCGTGAGGGGGACCCGAACACTGAAGCTTTCTTT
TRBJ2-5 | NA | TRBV19 | NA | CASSSTAETQYF | TGTGCCAGTAGTAGCACCGCGGAGACCCAGTACTTC